The 26 T cell receptor beta chains below come from one sample, sequenced in a study of T cells in localized non-small cell lung cancer. Method: immunoSEQ multiplex PCR; TCRdb's copy keeps in-frame clones and lacks some. The sample contains more than 45,000 clones, about nine tenths of which appear only once. The starting material was peripheral blood, obtained before any cancer treatment. Every receptor here comes from a male donor aged 60 or over with stage III squamous cell lung carcinoma.

This chain connects TRBV2 to TRBJ2-1, with D unclear. V lost 8 bases and J lost 10, with 12 bases in between. The CDR3 spans 11 residues. Germline lookup yields CDR1 SNHLY and CDR2 FYNNEI. The CDR3 loop is CASAFIEEQFF. The CDR3 DNA is TGTGCCAGCGCTTTTATTGAGGAGCAGTTCTTC. Together with reference TRBV2 and TRBJ2-1, the CDR3 gives the full variable domain: EPEVTQTPSHQVTQMGQEVILRCVPISNHLYFYWYRQILGQKVEFLVSFYNNEISEKSEIFDDQFSVERPDGSNFTLKIRSTKLEDSAMYFCASAFIEEQFFGPGTRLTVL.

The chain uses TRBV21-1 and TRBJ2-3; the table calls TRBD1, which could not be checked here. TRBV21-1 has pseudogene status. The CDR3 runs to 19 residues. The CDR3 loop is CASSKGRGTGTLSTDTQYF. CDR3 in DNA: TGTGCCAGCAGCAAAGGACGCGGGACAGGGACTCTTAGCACAGATACGCAGTATTTT.

The chain has TRBV7-3 and TRBJ2-7; TRBD2 is a possible D gene (6 bases). This CDR3 has 18 residues. V lost 0 bases to trimming and J lost 0 bases, with 18 bases between them. Germline V lookup: CDR1 SGHTA, CDR2 FQGTGA. CDR3: CASSLTPKSGGDSYEQYF. The CDR3 bases are TGTGCCAGCAGCTTAACTCCCAAGTCTGGCGGGGACTCCTACGAGCAGTACTTC.

This chain joins TRBV29-1 and TRBJ2-5; D unclear. The CDR3 covers 12 residues. Germline V gene sequence: CDR1 SQVTM, CDR2 ANQGSEA. V was shortened by 6 bases and J by 0 bases, with 8 bases between the two germline ends. CDR3 DNA: TGCAGCGTGGCCAGTAACCAAGAGACCCAGTACTTC. Its translation is CSVASNQETQYF.

The chain combines TRBV2 with TRBJ1-6; 10 bases are a match to TRBD1. Trimming removed 8 bases from V and 10 bases from J; junction bases left unmatched: 11. Germline-derived CDR1 and CDR2 are SNHLY and FYNNEI. This CDR3 is 15 amino acids long. The CDR3 protein is CASPAGQGTGSPLHF. The CDR3, as DNA: TGTGCCAGCCCTGCGGGACAGGGGACGGGATCACCCCTCCACTTT. The variable domain in full, with the rest retrieved from reference TRBV2 and TRBJ1-6, is EPEVTQTPSHQVTQMGQEVILRCVPISNHLYFYWYRQILGQKVEFLVSFYNNEISEKSEIFDDQFSVERPDGSNFTLKIRSTKLEDSAMYFCASPAGQGTGSPLHFGNGTRLTVT.

The chain carries TRBV6-6 and TRBJ2-1, with 9 bases fitting TRBD2. Germline trimming cut 6 bases from V and 3 bases from J; bases unmatched to any gene: 6. CDR3 length equals 15 residues. Germline-derived CDR1 and CDR2 are MNHNY and SVGAGI (reference sequence). Here the CDR3 DNA reads TGTGCCAGCAGGGTTAGCGGGAGCCTCTACAATGAGCAGTTCTTC. This gives the protein CASRVSGSLYNEQFF.

Written as DNA, the CDR3 is TGTGCCATCAGTGAGTCAGGGGAGGTCTATGAGCAGTTCTTC. Amino acids: CAISESGEVYEQFF. This chain links TRBV10-3 with TRBJ2-1, with D maybe TRBD2 (6 bases). The CDR3 loop spans 14 amino acids. V dropped 0 bases and J dropped 8 bases, with 11 bases sitting between them. Germline V gene data show CDR1 as ENHRY and CDR2 as SYGVKD.

This chain connects TRBV7-9 to TRBJ2-3; 11 bases match TRBD2. This CDR3 is 17 amino acids long. Germline CDR1 reads SEHNR; CDR2 reads FQNEAQ (reference sequence). J lost 1 base, V lost 3 bases, and 6 bases had no gene match. CDR3 sequence (DNA): TGTGCCAGCAGCTTCGCCCAACTAGCGGGGGGCACAGATACGCAGTATTTT. Protein product: CASSFAQLAGGTDTQYF.

The J gene is TRBJ2-7, the V gene TRBV21-1; the table's TRBD1 call for D was not verified on the DNA. TRBV21-1 is described as a pseudogene. The CDR3 consists of 15 residues. The CDR3 sequence: CASSKPDSRRYEQYF. For the CDR3, the DNA is TGTGCCAGCAGCAAACCGGACAGTCGACGCTACGAGCAGTACTTC.

This clone was observed once. The chain carries TRBV6-5 and TRBJ2-2, with a weak D call TRBD1 (6 bases). Germline V gene lookup returns CDR1 MNHEY and CDR2 SVGAGI. Trimming removed 1 base at V and 7 bases at J, with 16 bases between. This CDR3 comprises 16 residues. CDR3 amino acids: CASSYLPGDAFGELFF. In nucleotides, the CDR3 is TGTGCCAGCAGTTACTTGCCAGGGGACGCATTCGGGGAGCTGTTTTTT.

In this sample, this clone turned up a few times. The chain joins TRBV30 to TRBJ1-1; 7 bases are shared with TRBD1. CDR3 size: 14 residues. Germline CDR1 reads GTSNPN; CDR2 reads SVGIG (reference sequence). J was trimmed by 4 bases and V by 0 bases; bases with no gene match: 5. The CDR3 coding sequence is TGTGCCTGGAGTGTCAGGGGGGGAGGCACTGAAGCTTTCTTT. Protein sequence: CAWSVRGGGTEAFF. The full variable domain, in which reference TRBV30 and TRBJ1-1 provide the parts outside the CDR3, is SQTIHQWPATLVQPVGSPLSLECTVEGTSNPNLYWYRQAAGRGLQLLFYSVGIGQISSEVPQNLSASRPQDRQFILSSKKLLLSDSGFYLCAWSVRGGGTEAFFGQGTRLTVV.

J is TRBJ2-7 and V is TRBV5-1, with 11 nucleotides matching TRBD2. This CDR3 spans 15 amino acids. Germline V gene data show CDR1 as SGHRS and CDR2 as YFSETQ. Trimming took 4 bases from V and 2 from J; bases not matched to a gene: 5. CDR3 loop: CASSLLAGAPYEQYF. As DNA, the CDR3 is TGCGCCAGCAGCCTACTAGCGGGAGCGCCCTACGAGCAGTACTTC.

The chain is built from TRBV7-3 and TRBJ2-3; D might be TRBD2 (6 bases). CDR1 and CDR2 from the germline V gene are SGHTA and FQGTGA. The CDR3 is 15 amino acids. Deletions cut 4 bases from V and 2 bases from J, with 13 bases between. This chain's CDR3 is CASSSTGLATDTQYF. The CDR3 coding sequence is TGTGCCAGCAGCTCTACGGGACTCGCCACAGATACGCAGTATTTT.

The chain employs TRBV7-9 and TRBJ2-7, with 10 bases that match TRBD2. The length of the CDR3 is 16 residues. Germline V gives CDR1 SEHNR, CDR2 FQNEAQ (reference sequence). V dropped 5 bases and J dropped 5; count of bases not matched to a gene: 12. This CDR3 reads CASSPSRLAGGHEQYF. The CDR3 DNA sequence: TGTGCCAGCAGCCCTTCCCGATTAGCGGGAGGACACGAGCAGTACTTC.

This chain joins TRBV6-1 and TRBJ2-7, with TRBD1 matching 10 bases. Germline V CDR1 and CDR2: MNHNS, SASEGT. CDR3 length: 13 residues. The V gene end was trimmed by 5 bases and the J gene end by 7 bases; junction bases not matched to a gene: 5. The CDR3 sequence is CASSWTGGGEQYF. CDR3 bases: TGTGCCAGCAGTTGGACAGGGGGAGGAGAGCAGTACTTC.

This clone was seen only once. The chain carries TRBV25-1 and TRBJ1-5; 9 nucleotides align to TRBD1. V lost 0 bases, J lost 3 bases, and 9 bases stayed unmatched. Per germline, CDR1 MGHDK and CDR2 SYGVNS. This CDR3 spans 18 amino acids. CDR3 region: CASSEYGTGSHVNQPQHF. For the CDR3, the DNA is TGTGCCAGCAGTGAATATGGGACAGGGAGCCACGTCAATCAGCCCCAGCATTTT.

The genes are TRBV27 and TRBJ1-6; TRBD1 is a possible D gene (5 bases). The CDR3 length is 16 residues. Germline V lookup: CDR1 MNHEY, CDR2 SMNVEV (reference sequence). V lost 7 bases and J lost 0, with 13 bases in between. CDR3 in DNA: TGTGCCAGCACCTGGGGCCCAAGCTCCTATAATTCACCCCTCCACTTT. The encoded protein is CASTWGPSSYNSPLHF.

This rearrangement joins TRBV18 to TRBJ2-7; D remains ambiguous. The V end was cut by 3 bases, the J end by 6 bases, with 9 bases between. Germline V lookup: CDR1 KGHSH, CDR2 LQKENI. This CDR3 comprises 12 residues. This chain's CDR3 is CASSPHKAEQYF. The DNA of the CDR3 is TGTGCCAGCTCACCCCACAAAGCCGAGCAGTACTTC.

The chain joins TRBV5-6 to TRBJ2-1; D is ambiguous. CDR1 and CDR2 from the germline V gene are SGHDT and YYEEEE. The CDR3 extends over 13 amino acids. Trimming took off 2 bases at V and 5 bases at J, with 8 bases between the two ends. The CDR3 loop reads CASSFGRDNEQFF. DNA of the CDR3: TGTGCCAGCAGCTTTGGACGGGACAATGAGCAGTTCTTC. Based on the CDR3 plus reference TRBV5-6 and TRBJ2-1, the full variable domain is DAGVTQSPTHLIKTRGQQVTLRCSPKSGHDTVSWYQQALGQGPQFIFQYYEEEERQRGNFPDRFSGHQFPNYSSELNVNALLLGDSALYLCASSFGRDNEQFFGPGTRLTVL.

The chain carries TRBV19 and TRBJ2-3; tentatively, D is TRBD1 (6 bases). Germline lookup yields CDR1 LNHDA and CDR2 SQIVND (reference sequence). The CDR3 spans 16 residues. Trimming shortened V by 5 bases and J by 4 bases, and 19 bases separated the two germline ends. The CDR3 loop is CASSPLQGVGPDTQYF. The CDR3 DNA follows: TGTGCCAGTAGTCCGCTACAGGGCGTAGGACCAGATACGCAGTATTTT.

The chain uses TRBV28 and TRBJ1-1; D may be TRBD1 (5 bases). This CDR3 spans 15 amino acids. Trimming took off 6 bases at V and 3 bases at J, with 17 bases between the two ends. Germline values: CDR1 MDHEN, CDR2 SYDVKM. CDR3 sequence (DNA): TGTGCCAGCAGGTCCCCGGGGGAAGGGGACACTGAAGCTTTCTTT. Protein: CASRSPGEGDTEAFF.

The chain employs TRBV11-2 and TRBJ2-1; 8 nucleotides align to TRBD1. Per the germline V gene, CDR1 is SGHAT and CDR2 is FQNNGV. Trimming cost V 5 bases and J 8 bases; bases outside gene matches: 8. The length of the CDR3 is 14 residues. The DNA for the CDR3 is TGTGCCAGCAGCCTGACGGACAGGGAGCATGAGCAGTTCTTC. Translation gives CASSLTDREHEQFF.

The V call is TRBV7-7, the J call TRBJ2-5, with a possible D match to TRBD1 (5 bases). The CDR3 consists of 16 residues. V lost 1 base to trimming and J lost 2 bases, with 14 bases between them. Germline V lookup: CDR1 SSHAT, CDR2 FNYEAQ (reference sequence). CDR3 sequence: CASSLGSKGLQETQYF. The CDR3 DNA reads TGTGCCAGCAGCTTAGGCTCCAAGGGGCTACAAGAGACCCAGTACTTC. Together with reference TRBV7-7 and TRBJ2-5, the CDR3 gives the full variable domain: GAGVSQSPRYKVTKRGQDVTLRCDPISSHATLYWYQQALGQGPEFLTYFNYEAQPDKSGLPSDRFSAERPEGSISTLTIQRTEQRDSAMYRCASSLGSKGLQETQYFGPGTRLLVL.

V is TRBV15 and J is TRBJ1-1; D gene unclear. Trimming removed 3 bases from V and 3 bases from J, with 11 bases in between. CDR1 and CDR2 (germline): LNHNV, YYDKDF (reference sequence). The CDR3 is 14 amino acids. CDR3 DNA sequence: TGTGCCACCAGCAGTATTCTATGGGACACTGAAGCTTTCTTT. Translated: CATSSILWDTEAFF.

The chain carries TRBV7-8 and TRBJ1-2, with D unresolved. From germline, CDR1 is SGHVS and CDR2 FQNEAQ. Trimming shortened V by 1 base and J by 10 bases, and 13 bases separated the two germline ends. The length of the CDR3 is 13 residues. As DNA, the CDR3 is TGTGCCAGCAGCTTAGGTCGGGGAATGGACTACACCTTC. Encoded protein: CASSLGRGMDYTF.

This chain joins TRBV19 and TRBJ2-3, with D possibly matching TRBD1 (6 bases). Germline assignment: CDR1 LNHDA and CDR2 SQIVND (reference sequence). The CDR3 sequence is 13 residues long. V lost 4 bases and J lost 1, with 6 bases in between. The CDR3: CASSTGGTDTQYF. The CDR3 region has the DNA TGTGCCAGTAGTACAGGGGGCACAGATACGCAGTATTTT.